This T cell receptor (beta chain) was recorded in a study of blood T cells in healthy people across ages. Points from the study as a whole: The recorded TCR beta diversity per million T cells decreased in a roughly linear manner with age.

Through a sample-barcoded 5' primer and a J-beta primer mix, a second PCR was run for roughly 6 to 11 cycles. With 12 random nucleotides, a template-switch adaptor tagged each individual cDNA molecule. One entry per CDR3 protein results from TCRdb running MiXCR on the 5' RACE reads. The top ten clones hold roughly 3.1% of a sample with about 780,000 distinct CDR3 sequences, roughly 24% of them seen once. This clonotype was counted a few times. No antigen is known for it. The CDR3 extends over 13 amino acids. Trimming took off 6 bases at V and 1 base at J, with 10 bases between the two ends. The germline gives CDR1 SGDLS, CDR2 YYNGEE. These data are also associated with another study on T cells of mothers and their children. That paper notes: Researchers report slightly higher, though non-significant, overlap in related mother-child pairs than in unrelated pairs.

What was sequenced was blood. This clonotype was sampled from a boy aged 5-17 years in good health. The chain has TRBV9 and TRBJ1-1; D is perhaps TRBD1 (6 bases). The CDR3: CASNGGKNTEAFF. CDR3 bases: TGTGCCAGCAACGGGGGCAAGAACACTGAAGCTTTCTTT.